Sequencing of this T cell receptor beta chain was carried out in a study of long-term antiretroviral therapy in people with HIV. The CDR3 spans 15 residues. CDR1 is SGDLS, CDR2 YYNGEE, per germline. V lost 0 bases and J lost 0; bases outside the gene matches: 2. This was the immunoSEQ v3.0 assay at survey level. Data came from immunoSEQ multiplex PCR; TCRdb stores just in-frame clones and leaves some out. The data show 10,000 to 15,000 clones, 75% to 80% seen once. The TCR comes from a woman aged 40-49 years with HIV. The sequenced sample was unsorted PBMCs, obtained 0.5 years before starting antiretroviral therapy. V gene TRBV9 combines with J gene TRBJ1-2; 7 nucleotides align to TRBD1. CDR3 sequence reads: CASSVGDSPNYGYTF. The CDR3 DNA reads TGTGCCAGCAGCGTAGGGGACAGTCCTAACTATGGCTACACCTTC. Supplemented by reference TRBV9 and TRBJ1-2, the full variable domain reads DSGVTQTPKHLITATGQRVTLRCSPRSGDLSVYWYQQSLDQGLQFLIQYYNGEERAKGNILERFSAQQFPDLHSELNLSSLELGDSALYFCASSVGDSPNYGYTFGSGTRLTVV.